Sequencing of this TCR beta chain was carried out in a study of siplizumab effects on memory and regulatory T cells. Study-wide points: No naive or memory phenotype could be assigned to roughly 75-95% of proliferating clones. No functional test confirmed suppression by proliferating siplizumab-culture Tregs.

This CDR3 spans 16 amino acids. Germline CDR1 reads SSHAT; CDR2 reads FNYEAQ (reference sequence). Repertoires were generated with immunoSEQ multiplex PCR, while TCRdb's copy carries only in-frame clones and drops some. The sample yields roughly 97,000 clones, more than 85% seen once. Of note for this clone: As yet, its antigen is unknown. The junction shows a germline mismatch at one end, possibly a read error.

The chain combines TRBV7-7 with TRBJ2-5; 12 bases line up with TRBD2. The sample consisted of Tregs sorted from blood. The clonotype was recovered from a human donor in good health. CDR3 bases: TGTGCTAGCAGCTTTACTAGCGGGGGGCCCCAAGAGACCCAGTACTTC. This encodes CASSFTSGGPQETQYF.